This T cell receptor (beta chain) is from a study of shared clonotypes between healthy human individuals. Whole-study results and caveats: Researchers sampled only blood; tissue repertoires likely differ.

As regards this clone: What it binds is not known.

Some clones are missing from TCRdb's copy, which holds only in-frame ones; the method was immunoSEQ multiplex PCR. The table lists some 2,500,000 clones, over 85% of them singletons. Sequencing was performed on naive CD4+ T cells from PBMCs. Subset described: CD45RA+ positively selected. The TCR comes from a man aged 18 to 35 in good health. Some clones in this sample may be carry-over from other donors' samples.

CDR3 bases: TGCGCCAGCAGCCAGTTCCTCGGGGGGCAGTCAGGGAAGGATGAGCAGTTCTTC. Its protein product is CASSQFLGGQSGKDEQFF. The chain links TRBV4-3 to TRBJ2-1, with D perhaps TRBD2 (7 bases). The V gene's germline CDR1 is LGHNA and CDR2 YSLEER. This CDR3 has 18 residues. Trimming removed 3 bases from V and 8 bases from J, with 26 bases in between.